This T cell receptor beta chain was captured in a study of beta chain features in type 1 diabetes. This clone has a handful of counts. Its antigen is unknown. Since all of the isolated RNA was reverse transcribed, expressed TCRB transcripts were what got sequenced. Libraries were prepared by immunoSEQ multiplex PCR; TCRdb keeps only in-frame clonotypes and omits some of them. The data show 300,000 to 400,000 clones, 9.6% seen once. Germline V gene data show CDR1 as SGHTA and CDR2 as FQGNSA. The CDR3 is 16 amino acids. The V end was cut by 1 base, the J end by 5 bases, with 17 bases between. The study's findings and limits: Overrepresentation of cells with high TCR expression could result from cDNA sequencing. Moderately but significantly shorter TCRB CDR3s were found in Type 1 diabetes patients in all four CD4+ subsets.

The chain carries TRBV7-2 and TRBJ2-5; D is tentatively TRBD1 or TRBD2 (5 bases each). The receptor was derived from a man aged 30-40 years with type 1 diabetes. Source material: central memory CD4+ T cells from blood. CDR3 nucleotide sequence: TGTGCCAGCAGCTTAGGGGGCAGGGAGTTCCGGGAGACCCAGTACTTC. The encoded protein is CASSLGGREFRETQYF. The complete variable domain, with remaining parts taken from reference TRBV7-2 and TRBJ2-5, reads GAGVSQSPSNKVTEKGKDVELRCDPISGHTALYWYRQSLGQGLEFLIYFQGNSAPDKSGLPSDRFSAERTGGSVSTLTIQRTQQEDSAVYLCASSLGGREFRETQYFGPGTRLLVL.